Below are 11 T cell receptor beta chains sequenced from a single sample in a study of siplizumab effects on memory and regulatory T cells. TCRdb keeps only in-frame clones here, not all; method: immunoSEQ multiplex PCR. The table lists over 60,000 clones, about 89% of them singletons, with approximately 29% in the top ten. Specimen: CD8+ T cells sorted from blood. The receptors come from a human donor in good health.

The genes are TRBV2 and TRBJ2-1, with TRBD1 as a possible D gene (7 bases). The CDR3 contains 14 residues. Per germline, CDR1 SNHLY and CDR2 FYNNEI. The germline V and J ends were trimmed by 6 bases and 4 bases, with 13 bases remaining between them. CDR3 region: CASRGGQSYNEQFF. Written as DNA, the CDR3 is TGTGCCAGCAGGGGGGGACAGTCATACAATGAGCAGTTCTTC.

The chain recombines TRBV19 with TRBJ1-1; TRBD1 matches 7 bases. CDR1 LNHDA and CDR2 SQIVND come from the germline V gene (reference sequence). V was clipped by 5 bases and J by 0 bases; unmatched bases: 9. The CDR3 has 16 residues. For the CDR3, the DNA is TGTGCCAGTAGTGCGGGACAGAGGGGAATGAACACTGAAGCTTTCTTT. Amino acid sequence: CASSAGQRGMNTEAFF.

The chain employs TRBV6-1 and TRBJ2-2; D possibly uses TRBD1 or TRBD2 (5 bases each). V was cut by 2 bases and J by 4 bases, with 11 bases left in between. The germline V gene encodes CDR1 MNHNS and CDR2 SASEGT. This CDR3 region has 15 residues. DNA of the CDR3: TGTGCCAGCAGTGAATGGAGTGGGGGCACCGGGGAGCTGTTTTTT. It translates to CASSEWSGGTGELFF.

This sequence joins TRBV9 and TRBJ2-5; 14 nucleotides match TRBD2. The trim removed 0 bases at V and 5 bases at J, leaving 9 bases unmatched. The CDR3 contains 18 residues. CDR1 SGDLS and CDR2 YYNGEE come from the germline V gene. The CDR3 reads CASSVGLAGGKLAETQYF. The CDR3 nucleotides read TGTGCCAGCAGCGTAGGACTAGCGGGGGGGAAATTGGCGGAGACCCAGTACTTC.

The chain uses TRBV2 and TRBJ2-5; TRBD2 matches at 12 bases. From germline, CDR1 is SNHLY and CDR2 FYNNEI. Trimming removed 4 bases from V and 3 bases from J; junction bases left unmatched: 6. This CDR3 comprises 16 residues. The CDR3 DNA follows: TGTGCCAGCAGTGCGCTAGCGGGGGGGCTTAAAGAGACCCAGTACTTC. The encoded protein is CASSALAGGLKETQYF. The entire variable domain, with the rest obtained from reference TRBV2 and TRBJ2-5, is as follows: EPEVTQTPSHQVTQMGQEVILRCVPISNHLYFYWYRQILGQKVEFLVSFYNNEISEKSEIFDDQFSVERPDGSNFTLKIRSTKLEDSAMYFCASSALAGGLKETQYFGPGTRLLVL.

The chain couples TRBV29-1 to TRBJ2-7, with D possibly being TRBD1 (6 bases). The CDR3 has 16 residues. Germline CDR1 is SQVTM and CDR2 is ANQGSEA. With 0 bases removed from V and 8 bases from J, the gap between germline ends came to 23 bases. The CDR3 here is CSVEDDTGYSTPKQYF. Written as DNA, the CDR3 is TGCAGCGTTGAAGACGACACAGGGTACAGTACCCCTAAGCAGTACTTC.

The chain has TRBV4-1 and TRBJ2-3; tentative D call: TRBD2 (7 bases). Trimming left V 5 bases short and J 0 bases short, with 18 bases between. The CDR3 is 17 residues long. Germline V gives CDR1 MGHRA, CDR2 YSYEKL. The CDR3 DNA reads TGCGCCAGCAGCGATACCCCCGGGGGGCCTAGCACAGATACGCAGTATTTT. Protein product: CASSDTPGGPSTDTQYF.

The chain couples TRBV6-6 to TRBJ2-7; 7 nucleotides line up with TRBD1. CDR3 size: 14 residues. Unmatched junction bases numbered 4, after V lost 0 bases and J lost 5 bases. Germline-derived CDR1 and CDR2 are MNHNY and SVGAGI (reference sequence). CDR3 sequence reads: CASSYSRGQDEQYF. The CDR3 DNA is TGTGCCAGCAGTTACTCAAGGGGGCAGGACGAGCAGTACTTC.

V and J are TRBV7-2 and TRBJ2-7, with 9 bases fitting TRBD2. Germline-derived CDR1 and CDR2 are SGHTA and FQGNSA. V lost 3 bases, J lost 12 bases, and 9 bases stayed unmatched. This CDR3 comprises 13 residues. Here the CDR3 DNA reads TGTGCCAGCAGCTTCCTAGCGGGGAGGTTGCCGTACTTC. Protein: CASSFLAGRLPYF. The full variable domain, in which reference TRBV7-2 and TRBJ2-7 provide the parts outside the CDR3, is GAGVSQSPSNKVTEKGKDVELRCDPISGHTALYWYRQSLGQGLEFLIYFQGNSAPDKSGLPSDRFSAERTGGSVSTLTIQRTQQEDSAVYLCASSFLAGRLPYFGPGTRLTVT.

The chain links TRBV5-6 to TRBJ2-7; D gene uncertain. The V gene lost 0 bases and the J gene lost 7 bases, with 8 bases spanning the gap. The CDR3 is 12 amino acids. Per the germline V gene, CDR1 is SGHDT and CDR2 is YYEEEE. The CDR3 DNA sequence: TGTGCCAGCAGCTTGGGAGTTGGGGAGCAGTACTTC. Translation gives CASSLGVGEQYF.

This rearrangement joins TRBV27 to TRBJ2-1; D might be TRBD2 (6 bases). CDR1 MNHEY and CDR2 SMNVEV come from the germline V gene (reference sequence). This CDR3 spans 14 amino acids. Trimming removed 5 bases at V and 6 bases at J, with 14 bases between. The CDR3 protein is CASSLTPGLNEQFF. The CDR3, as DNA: TGTGCCAGCAGTCTAACGCCGGGACTCAATGAGCAGTTCTTC.